Listed below are T cell receptor beta chains from one sample, sequenced in a study of blood T cell repertoires in COVID-19. The repertoire was sequenced with immunoSEQ multiplex PCR; TCRdb's copy has only in-frame clones and lacks some. The repertoire holds about 33,000 clones, with about 90% as singletons. The sequenced sample was peripheral blood. These receptors were obtained from a human donor with active COVID-19. The donor label of this sample is uncertain. Each CDR3 is given with its conserved first and last residue. D genes are given only for firm matches. Size values are once, few and many counts, or a class for expanded clones, and some rows have none.

CDR3nt	CDR3aa	v_gene	j_gene	d_gene	abundance
TGTGCCACCAGCAGCAGGGGTTCGGCGAACACCGGGGAGCTGTTTTTT	CATSSRGSANTGELFF	TRBV15	TRBJ2-2	-	-
TGTGCCAGTCTGGCTAGCGTTACGCAGTATTTT	CASLASVTQYF	TRBV19	TRBJ2-3	-	-
TGTGCCACCAGCAGAGATCTAATGCCGACTCCCAATCAGCCCCAGCATTTT	CATSRDLMPTPNQPQHF	TRBV15	TRBJ1-5	-	-
TGTGCCAGCAGCTTAGGAAGAGGAAACAACTATGGCTACACCTTC	CASSLGRGNNYGYTF	TRBV7-2	TRBJ1-2	-	-
TGTGCCAGCAGTCCCCTACTTAGCGGAGATTACGAGCAGTACTTC	CASSPLLSGDYEQYF	TRBV27	TRBJ2-7	-	-
TGTGCCAGTAGTGCGGGACAGCTATCCGGAAACACCATATATTTT	CASSAGQLSGNTIYF	TRBV19	TRBJ1-3	TRBD1	once
TGTGCCAGCAGTCGCTCGGCCCCACTAGCGGGGGAGAACAATGAGCAGTTCTTC	CASSRSAPLAGENNEQFF	TRBV27	TRBJ2-1	TRBD2	-
TGTGCCAGCAGGCCTGGGACAGTCTATGGCTACACCTTC	CASRPGTVYGYTF	TRBV28	TRBJ1-2	TRBD1	-
TGTGCCAGCAGTCCGGGGACAGGGGCCTACAATGAGCAGTTCTTC	CASSPGTGAYNEQFF	TRBV27	TRBJ2-1	TRBD1	-
TGTGCCAGCAGCTTAGGGTCTAGCGGGGGGGCTACCTACGAGCAGTACTTC	CASSLGSSGGATYEQYF	TRBV7-2	TRBJ2-7	TRBD2	-
TGTGCCAGCAGTTTCAGCTCCTACAATGAGCAGTTCTTC	CASSFSSYNEQFF	TRBV6-5	TRBJ2-1	-	-
TGCGCCAGCAGCTTGTTGGGCTTCACTGAAGCTTTCTTT	CASSLLGFTEAFF	TRBV5-1	TRBJ1-1	-	-
TGTGCCAGCAGTGAAGCCGGGACTAGCGGGGGGGCCGGGACAGATACGCAGTATTTT	CASSEAGTSGGAGTDTQYF	TRBV6-1	TRBJ2-3	TRBD2	-
TGTGCCAGCCCCACAGCTACGAGCAATCAGCCCCAGCATTTT	CASPTATSNQPQHF	TRBV7-8	TRBJ1-5	-	-
TGTGCCTGGAGTGGGGGACAGGGCTCTCCCCTCTCTGGAAACACCATATATTTT	CAWSGGQGSPLSGNTIYF	TRBV30	TRBJ1-3	TRBD1	-
TGCGCCAGCAGCGTAGGGGGTACAGGGAACTACGAGCAGTACTTC	CASSVGGTGNYEQYF	TRBV5-1	TRBJ2-7	-	few
TGCGCCAGCAGCCAAGATTATACCAGGGGCTCCTACGAGCAGTACTTC	CASSQDYTRGSYEQYF	TRBV4-1	TRBJ2-7	-	-
TGTGCCAGCAGTTTATCCTATAGCAATCAGCCCCAGCATTTT	CASSLSYSNQPQHF	TRBV27	TRBJ1-5	-	-
TGTGCCAGCAGCGGTAGAACTAGCGGGAGCTCCTACGAGCAGTACTTC	CASSGRTSGSSYEQYF	TRBV7-9	TRBJ2-7	TRBD2	-
TGTGCCAGCTCACCGAGGGGACAGGGAACGAATGAGCAGTTCTTC	CASSPRGQGTNEQFF	TRBV18	TRBJ2-1	TRBD1	-
TGTGCCAGCTCACCACAAATGGCAGAGAACACTGAAGCTTTCTTT	CASSPQMAENTEAFF	TRBV18	TRBJ1-1	-	-
TGTGCCAGCAGCCGACAGGGGGCGAACCCCTACGAGCAGTACTTC	CASSRQGANPYEQYF	TRBV7-6	TRBJ2-7	TRBD1	-
TGTGCCAGCAGCTTACGCCCAGGGACAGGTAATCAGCCCCAGCATTTT	CASSLRPGTGNQPQHF	TRBV7-2	TRBJ1-5	TRBD1	-
TGTGCCAGTACTCCGACAGGGGGCGAGACCCAGTACTTC	CASTPTGGETQYF	TRBV19	TRBJ2-5	TRBD1	-
TGTGCCAGCAGCCACGCGTCGCAGGGTAACTATGGCTACACCTTC	CASSHASQGNYGYTF	TRBV4-2	TRBJ1-2	-	few
TGTGCCAGCAGCCCGGGACAGGGCTCTGGAAACACCATATATTTT	CASSPGQGSGNTIYF	TRBV6-5	TRBJ1-3	TRBD1	once
TGTGCCATCAGTGAGTCGATGATTCGGTCAACCTACGAGCAGTACTTC	CAISESMIRSTYEQYF	TRBV10-3	TRBJ2-7	-	-
TGTGCCAGCAGTCAATCGGGGGCTAGCGGGGTCTCCTACGAGCAGTACTTC	CASSQSGASGVSYEQYF	TRBV6-2/TRBV6-3	TRBJ2-7	TRBD2	-
TGTGCCAGTAGCATAATTGGGACTAGCGGGGCTCCCACAGATACGCAGTATTTT	CASSIIGTSGAPTDTQYF	TRBV19	TRBJ2-3	TRBD2	-
TGTGCCACCAGTGATTCACTAGCCCATGAGCAGTTCTTC	CATSDSLAHEQFF	TRBV24-1	TRBJ2-1	-	-
TGTGCCAGCAGCAGACAGGGCGTTAGCAATCAGCCCCAGCATTTT	CASSRQGVSNQPQHF	TRBV7-8	TRBJ1-5	TRBD1	-
TGTGCCAGCTCTCCGGTAACGTCCGAGCAGTACTTC	CASSPVTSEQYF	TRBV18	TRBJ2-7	-	once
TGTGCTAGTGGTTTGGTACGAGGTCAGGGAAACACTGAAGCTTTCTTT	CASGLVRGQGNTEAFF	TRBV12-5	TRBJ1-1	-	-
TGTGCCAGCAGAGCCCCCCAGGCCTCCTTGATTGGGCAGTACTTC	CASRAPQASLIGQYF	TRBV27	TRBJ2-7	-	-
TGTGCCAGCAGCCCAGGGTTGTCTAATGAAAAACTGTTTTTT	CASSPGLSNEKLFF	TRBV5-4	TRBJ1-4	-	-
TGTGCCAGCAGCGTATCGAGCGGGGGGTTACGAGATACGCAGTATTTT	CASSVSSGGLRDTQYF	TRBV9	TRBJ2-3	TRBD2	once
TGTGCCAGCAGCTTAATGGAGGAATCGGTGGGCTACACCTTC	CASSLMEESVGYTF	TRBV11-2	TRBJ1-2	-	-
TGTGCCTCGGGGGATTACAATGAGCAGTTCTTC	CASGDYNEQFF	TRBV9	TRBJ2-1	-	-
TGTGCCAGCAGCCAAGATATGGGCAGAAACTGGGAGACCCAGTACTTC	CASSQDMGRNWETQYF	TRBV14	TRBJ2-5	-	once
TGTGCCAGCAGCATAACAGGGGGCGGAAACACTGAAGCTTTCTTT	CASSITGGGNTEAFF	TRBV7-9	TRBJ1-1	TRBD1	-
TGTGCCAGCAGCTTAGCGCGGGCTACTCCGGGCACTGAAGCTTTCTTT	CASSLARATPGTEAFF	TRBV7-2	TRBJ1-1	-	-
TGTGCCAGCAGTTATGAAGCGGGAGGGTTAGCAGATACGCAGTATTTT	CASSYEAGGLADTQYF	TRBV6-2/TRBV6-3	TRBJ2-3	TRBD2	medium-sized
TGTGCCAGCAGTCCCTCCCCCTCCACAGATACGCAGTATTTT	CASSPSPSTDTQYF	TRBV27	TRBJ2-3	-	-
TGTGCCAGCAGTAAAAGGGGCGGCACAGATACGCAGTATTTT	CASSKRGGTDTQYF	TRBV27	TRBJ2-3	-	-
TGTGCCAGCTCGCCTACTTCAGGGGGCACGGGATCACCCCTCCACTTT	CASSPTSGGTGSPLHF	TRBV18	TRBJ1-6	TRBD1	few
TGTGCCAGCAGTCTACAGGGGGGCTCAGGCGGGGAGCTGTTTTTT	CASSLQGGSGGELFF	TRBV27	TRBJ2-2	TRBD1	-
TGTGCCAGCAGTCCCAAGGGACAGGGCCACGACGAGCAGTACTTC	CASSPKGQGHDEQYF	TRBV27	TRBJ2-7	TRBD1	-
TGTGCCAGCAGCCGGAGACCCTACGAGCAGTACTTC	CASSRRPYEQYF	TRBV5-6	TRBJ2-7	-	-
TGTGCCAGCCGACAGAGCACAGATACGCAGTATTTT	CASRQSTDTQYF	TRBV19	TRBJ2-3	-	-